This TCR beta chain derives from a study of cytomegalovirus exposure and HLA in healthy donors. The PCR ran on 60 Vbeta and 13 Jbeta primers. Sequencing used immunoSEQ multiplex PCR; TCRdb keeps in-frame clones, though not all of them. This table has some 180,000 clones, 76% appearing once. The germline V gene has CDR1 MGHRA and CDR2 YSYEKL. Trimming shortened V by 5 bases and J by 0 bases, and 8 bases separated the two germline ends. The length of the CDR3 is 15 residues. The genes are TRBV4-1 and TRBJ1-6; no clear D. The sample comprised PBMCs. The TCR was taken from a woman aged 25-40 years in good health and CMV-seropositive. CDR3 amino acids: CASSSPGSYNSPLHF. The CDR3 DNA is TGCGCCAGCAGCTCTCCGGGCTCCTATAATTCACCCCTCCACTTT.